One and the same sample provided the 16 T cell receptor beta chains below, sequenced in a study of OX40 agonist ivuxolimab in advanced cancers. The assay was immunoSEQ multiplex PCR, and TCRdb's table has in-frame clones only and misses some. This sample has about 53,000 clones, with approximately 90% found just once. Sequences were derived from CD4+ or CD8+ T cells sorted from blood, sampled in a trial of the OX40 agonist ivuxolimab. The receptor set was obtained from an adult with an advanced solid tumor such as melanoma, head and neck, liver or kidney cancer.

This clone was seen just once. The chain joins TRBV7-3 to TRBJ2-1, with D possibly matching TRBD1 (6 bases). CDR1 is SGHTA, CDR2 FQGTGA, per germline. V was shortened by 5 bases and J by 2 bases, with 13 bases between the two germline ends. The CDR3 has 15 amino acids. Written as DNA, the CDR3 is TGTGCCAGCAGCCCCGAAGGACAGCCCTACAATGAGCAGTTCTTC. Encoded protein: CASSPEGQPYNEQFF.

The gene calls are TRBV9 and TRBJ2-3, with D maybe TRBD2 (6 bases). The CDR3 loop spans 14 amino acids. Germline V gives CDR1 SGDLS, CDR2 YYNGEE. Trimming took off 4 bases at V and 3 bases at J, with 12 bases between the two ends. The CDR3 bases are TGTGCCAGCAGCCGCCGGGGGACTACAGATACGCAGTATTTT. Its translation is CASSRRGTTDTQYF.

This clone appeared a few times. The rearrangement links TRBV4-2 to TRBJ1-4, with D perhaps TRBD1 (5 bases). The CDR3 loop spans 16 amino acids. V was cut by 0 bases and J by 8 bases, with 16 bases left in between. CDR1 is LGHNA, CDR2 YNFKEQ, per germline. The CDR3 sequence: CASSQESGRADEKLFF. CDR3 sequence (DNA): TGTGCCAGCAGCCAAGAATCAGGCAGGGCAGACGAAAAACTGTTTTTT.

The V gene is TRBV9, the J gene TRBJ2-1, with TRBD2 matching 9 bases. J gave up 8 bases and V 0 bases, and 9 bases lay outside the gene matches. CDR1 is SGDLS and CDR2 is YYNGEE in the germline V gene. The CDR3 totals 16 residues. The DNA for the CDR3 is TGTGCCAGCAGCGTAGGGGCGGGAGGGCCATTAGATGAGCAGTTCTTC. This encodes CASSVGAGGPLDEQFF.

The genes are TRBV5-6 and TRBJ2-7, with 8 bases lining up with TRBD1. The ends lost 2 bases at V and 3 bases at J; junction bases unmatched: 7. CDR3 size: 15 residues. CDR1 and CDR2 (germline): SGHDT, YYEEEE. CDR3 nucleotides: TGTGCCAGCAGCTTACAGGGGGTACAATTCTACGAGCAGTACTTC. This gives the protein CASSLQGVQFYEQYF.

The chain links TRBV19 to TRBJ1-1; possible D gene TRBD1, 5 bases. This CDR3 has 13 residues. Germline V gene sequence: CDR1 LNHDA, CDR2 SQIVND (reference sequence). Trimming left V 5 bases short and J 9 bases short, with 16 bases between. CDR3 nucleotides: TGTGCCAGTAGTGCCATAAATTCAGGGAAAGCTTTCTTT. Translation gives CASSAINSGKAFF.

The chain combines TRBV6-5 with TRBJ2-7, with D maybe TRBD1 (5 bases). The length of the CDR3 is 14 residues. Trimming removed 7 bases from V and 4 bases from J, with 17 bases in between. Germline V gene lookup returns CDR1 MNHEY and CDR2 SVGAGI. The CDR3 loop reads CASTRLRGMYEQYF. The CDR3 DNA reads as TGTGCCAGCACTCGACTTAGGGGAATGTACGAGCAGTACTTC.

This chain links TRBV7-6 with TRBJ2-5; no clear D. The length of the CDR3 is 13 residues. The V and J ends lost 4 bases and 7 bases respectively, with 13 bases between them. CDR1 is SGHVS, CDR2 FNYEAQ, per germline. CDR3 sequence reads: CASSSRLVGTQYF. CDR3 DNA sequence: TGTGCCAGCAGCTCAAGACTCGTGGGGACCCAGTACTTC.

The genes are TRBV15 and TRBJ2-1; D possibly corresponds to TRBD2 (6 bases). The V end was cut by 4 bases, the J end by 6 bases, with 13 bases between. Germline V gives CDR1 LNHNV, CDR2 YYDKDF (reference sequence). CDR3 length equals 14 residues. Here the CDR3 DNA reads TGTGCCACCAGCAAGACGGGAGTATCCAATGAGCAGTTCTTC. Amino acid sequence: CATSKTGVSNEQFF.

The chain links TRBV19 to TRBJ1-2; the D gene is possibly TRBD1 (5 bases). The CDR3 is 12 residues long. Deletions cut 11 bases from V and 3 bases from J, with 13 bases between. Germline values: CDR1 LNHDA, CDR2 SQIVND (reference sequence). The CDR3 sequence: CAAQGSYYGYTF. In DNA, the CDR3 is TGTGCCGCGCAGGGTAGTTACTATGGCTACACCTTC.

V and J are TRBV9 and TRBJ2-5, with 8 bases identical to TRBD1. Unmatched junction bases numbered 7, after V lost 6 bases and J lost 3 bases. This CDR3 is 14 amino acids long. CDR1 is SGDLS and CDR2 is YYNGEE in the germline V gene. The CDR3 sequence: CASTFQDREETQYF. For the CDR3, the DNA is TGTGCCAGCACCTTCCAGGACAGGGAAGAGACCCAGTACTTC.

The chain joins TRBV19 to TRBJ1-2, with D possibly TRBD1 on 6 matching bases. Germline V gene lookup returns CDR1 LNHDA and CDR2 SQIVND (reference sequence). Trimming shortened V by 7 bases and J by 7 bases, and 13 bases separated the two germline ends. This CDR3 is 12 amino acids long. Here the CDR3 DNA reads TGTGCCAGTAAAGGGACAAACGTTGGCTACACCTTC. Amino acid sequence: CASKGTNVGYTF.

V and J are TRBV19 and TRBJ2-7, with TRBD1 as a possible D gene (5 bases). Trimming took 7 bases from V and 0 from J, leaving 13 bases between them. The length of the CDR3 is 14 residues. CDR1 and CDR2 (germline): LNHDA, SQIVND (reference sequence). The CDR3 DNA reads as TGTGCCAGTAAATCGACAGCTAGCTCCTACGAGCAGTACTTC. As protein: CASKSTASSYEQYF.

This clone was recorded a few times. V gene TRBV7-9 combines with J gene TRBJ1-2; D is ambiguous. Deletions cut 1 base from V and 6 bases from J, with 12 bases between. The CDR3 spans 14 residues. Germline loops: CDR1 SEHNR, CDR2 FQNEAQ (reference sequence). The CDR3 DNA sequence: TGTGCCAGCAGCTTAGGGGCCGGGAGAAATGGCTACACCTTC. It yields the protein CASSLGAGRNGYTF.

The CDR3 bases are TGTGCCAGCATCCCAGATAACTCTGGGGCCAACGTCCTGACTTTC. Translation gives CASIPDNSGANVLTF. The V call is TRBV2, the J call TRBJ2-6; the D is unclear. Trimming took 7 bases from V and 0 from J, leaving 10 bases between them. The CDR3 spans 15 residues. CDR1 SNHLY and CDR2 FYNNEI come from the germline V gene. Together with reference TRBV2 and TRBJ2-6, the CDR3 gives the full variable domain: EPEVTQTPSHQVTQMGQEVILRCVPISNHLYFYWYRQILGQKVEFLVSFYNNEISEKSEIFDDQFSVERPDGSNFTLKIRSTKLEDSAMYFCASIPDNSGANVLTFGAGSRLTVL.

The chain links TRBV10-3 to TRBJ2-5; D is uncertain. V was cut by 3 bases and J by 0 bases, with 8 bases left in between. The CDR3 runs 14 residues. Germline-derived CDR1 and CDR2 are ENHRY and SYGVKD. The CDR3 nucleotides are TGTGCCATCAGTGAAAACGAGGACCAAGAGACCCAGTACTTC. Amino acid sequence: CAISENEDQETQYF.